This T cell receptor (beta chain) was captured by sequencing in a study of human versus mouse CDR3 diversity and MHC coevolution. Assay: immunoSEQ multiplex PCR; the TCRdb copy retains only in-frame clones and omits some. The repertoire holds around 59,000 clones, with approximately 94% as singletons. V lost 4 bases to trimming and J lost 1 base; unmatched junction nucleotides: 4. Germline values: CDR1 SGDLS, CDR2 YYNGEE. The CDR3 length is 14 residues. This receptor was obtained from a person in their sixties in good health. The chain has TRBV9 and TRBJ1-2, with 7 bases lining up with TRBD1. The source material was naive CD4+ T cells from blood. Subset reported: CD45RO-negative CD62L-positive naive CD4 T cells. The CDR3 bases are TGTGCCAGCAGCAGGGACAGAGGTAACTATGGCTACACCTTC. Encoded protein: CASSRDRGNYGYTF.